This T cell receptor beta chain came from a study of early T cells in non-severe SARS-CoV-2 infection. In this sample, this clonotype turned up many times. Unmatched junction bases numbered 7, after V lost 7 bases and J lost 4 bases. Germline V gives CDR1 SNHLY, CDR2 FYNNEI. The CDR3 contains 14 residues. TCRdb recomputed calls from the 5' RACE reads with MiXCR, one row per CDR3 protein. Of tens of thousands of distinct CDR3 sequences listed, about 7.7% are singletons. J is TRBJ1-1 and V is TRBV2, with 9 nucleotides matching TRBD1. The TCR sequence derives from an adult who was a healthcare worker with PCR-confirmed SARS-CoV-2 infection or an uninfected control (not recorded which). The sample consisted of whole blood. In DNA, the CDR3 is TGTGCCAGCAACGAACAGGGGGCAGGCACTGAAGCTTTCTTT. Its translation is CASNEQGAGTEAFF.